In this sample, the clone carrying this TCR beta chain turned up a few times. The data originate from a study of T cells after yellow fever vaccination. The germline V gene has CDR1 DFQATT and CDR2 SNEGSKA (reference sequence). V shed 6 bases and J shed 3 bases, with 14 bases lying between them. CDR3 length: 13 residues. TCRdb reanalysed the 5' RACE reads using MiXCR and keeps one entry per CDR3 protein. Among a few hundred thousand distinct CDR3 sequences listed, less than 20% were seen once. The material sequenced was PBMCs, taken roughly 5 days after the first yellow fever vaccination. The receptor was isolated from a man aged 18 to 30 who received the YFV17D yellow fever vaccine. This chain links TRBV20-1 with TRBJ1-2; D possibly corresponds to TRBD1 (5 bases). CDR3: CSAARGRDYGYTF. DNA for the CDR3: TGCAGTGCCGCTAGAGGCAGGGACTATGGCTACACCTTC.